This entry concerns a single TCR beta chain. The record originates from a study of T cell changes during pregnancy in multiple sclerosis. The CDR3 loop spans 15 amino acids. Trimming at V came to 3 bases and at J to 8 bases, leaving 10 bases not matched to a gene. The V gene's germline CDR1 is MGHDK and CDR2 SYGVNS. Measured with immunoSEQ multiplex PCR; TCRdb has only the in-frame clones, and not every one. The sample contains about 60,000 clones, about 90% of which appear only once. This TCR came from a female donor in good health, enrolled as a control in a pregnancy study. The chain recombines TRBV25-1 with TRBJ1-2; 9 bases line up with TRBD1. Sequences were derived from CD4+ T cells from peripheral blood mononuclear cells, sampled after pregnancy. The CDR3 nucleotides are TGTGCCAGCAGTGAGACAGGGGGAGGTTTTCGGGGCTACACCTTC. Protein: CASSETGGGFRGYTF.